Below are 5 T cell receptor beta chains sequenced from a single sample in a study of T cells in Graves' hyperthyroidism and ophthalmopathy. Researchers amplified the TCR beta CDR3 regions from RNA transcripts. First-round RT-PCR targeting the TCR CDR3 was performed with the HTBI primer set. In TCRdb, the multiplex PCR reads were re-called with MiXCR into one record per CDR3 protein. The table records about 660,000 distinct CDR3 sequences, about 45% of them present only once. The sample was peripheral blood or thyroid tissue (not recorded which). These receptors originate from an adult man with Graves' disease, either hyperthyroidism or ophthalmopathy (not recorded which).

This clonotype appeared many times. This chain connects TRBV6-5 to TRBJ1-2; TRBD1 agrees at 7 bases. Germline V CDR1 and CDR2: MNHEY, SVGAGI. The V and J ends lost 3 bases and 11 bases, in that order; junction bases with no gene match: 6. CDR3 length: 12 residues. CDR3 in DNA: TGTGCCAGCAGTTATGGGACAGCGGGATACACCTTC. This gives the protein CASSYGTAGYTF.

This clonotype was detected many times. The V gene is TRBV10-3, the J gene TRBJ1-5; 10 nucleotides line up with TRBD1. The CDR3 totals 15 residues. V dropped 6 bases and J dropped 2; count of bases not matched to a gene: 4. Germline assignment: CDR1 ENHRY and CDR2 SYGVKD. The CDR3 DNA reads TGTGCCATCAGAGCCGGGACAGGGGGCAATCAGCCCCAGCATTTT. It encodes CAIRAGTGGNQPQHF.

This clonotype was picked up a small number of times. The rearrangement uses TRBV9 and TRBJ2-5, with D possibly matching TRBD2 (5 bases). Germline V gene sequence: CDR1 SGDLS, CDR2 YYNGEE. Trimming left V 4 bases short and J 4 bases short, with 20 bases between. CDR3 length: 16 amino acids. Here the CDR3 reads CASSHFVAGASETQYF. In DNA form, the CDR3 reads TGTGCCAGCAGCCATTTTGTCGCGGGCGCATCAGAGACCCAGTACTTC.

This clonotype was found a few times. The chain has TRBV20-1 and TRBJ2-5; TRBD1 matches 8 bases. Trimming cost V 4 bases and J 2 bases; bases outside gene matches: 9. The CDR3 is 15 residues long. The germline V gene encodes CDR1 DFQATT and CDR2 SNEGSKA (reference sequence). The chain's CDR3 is CSATDRGKSQETQYF. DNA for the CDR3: TGCAGTGCTACCGACAGGGGAAAAAGTCAAGAGACCCAGTACTTC.

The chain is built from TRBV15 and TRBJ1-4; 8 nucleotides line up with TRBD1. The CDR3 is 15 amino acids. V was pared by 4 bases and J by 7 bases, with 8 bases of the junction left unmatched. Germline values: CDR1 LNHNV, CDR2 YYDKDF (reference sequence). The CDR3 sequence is CATSTRQGRTEKLFF. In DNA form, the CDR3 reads TGTGCCACCAGCACTCGACAGGGGAGGACTGAAAAACTGTTTTTT.